This T cell receptor (beta chain) derives from a study of T cells in localized non-small cell lung cancer. The CDR3 runs to 15 residues. V dropped 2 bases and J dropped 0 bases, with 10 bases sitting between them. Germline V gives CDR1 MNHNS, CDR2 SASEGT. The data were produced by immunoSEQ multiplex PCR, yet TCRdb's version contains in-frame clones alone and is incomplete. The sample has under 40,000 clones, roughly 80% seen once. V is TRBV6-1 and J is TRBJ1-2, with D uncertain. The TCR comes from a male donor at least 60 years old with stage III squamous cell lung carcinoma. This specimen consisted of peripheral blood, obtained before any cancer treatment. The DNA for the CDR3 is TGTGCCAGCAGTGAATTTCGGGCGACTAACTATGGCTACACCTTC. Translation: CASSEFRATNYGYTF.